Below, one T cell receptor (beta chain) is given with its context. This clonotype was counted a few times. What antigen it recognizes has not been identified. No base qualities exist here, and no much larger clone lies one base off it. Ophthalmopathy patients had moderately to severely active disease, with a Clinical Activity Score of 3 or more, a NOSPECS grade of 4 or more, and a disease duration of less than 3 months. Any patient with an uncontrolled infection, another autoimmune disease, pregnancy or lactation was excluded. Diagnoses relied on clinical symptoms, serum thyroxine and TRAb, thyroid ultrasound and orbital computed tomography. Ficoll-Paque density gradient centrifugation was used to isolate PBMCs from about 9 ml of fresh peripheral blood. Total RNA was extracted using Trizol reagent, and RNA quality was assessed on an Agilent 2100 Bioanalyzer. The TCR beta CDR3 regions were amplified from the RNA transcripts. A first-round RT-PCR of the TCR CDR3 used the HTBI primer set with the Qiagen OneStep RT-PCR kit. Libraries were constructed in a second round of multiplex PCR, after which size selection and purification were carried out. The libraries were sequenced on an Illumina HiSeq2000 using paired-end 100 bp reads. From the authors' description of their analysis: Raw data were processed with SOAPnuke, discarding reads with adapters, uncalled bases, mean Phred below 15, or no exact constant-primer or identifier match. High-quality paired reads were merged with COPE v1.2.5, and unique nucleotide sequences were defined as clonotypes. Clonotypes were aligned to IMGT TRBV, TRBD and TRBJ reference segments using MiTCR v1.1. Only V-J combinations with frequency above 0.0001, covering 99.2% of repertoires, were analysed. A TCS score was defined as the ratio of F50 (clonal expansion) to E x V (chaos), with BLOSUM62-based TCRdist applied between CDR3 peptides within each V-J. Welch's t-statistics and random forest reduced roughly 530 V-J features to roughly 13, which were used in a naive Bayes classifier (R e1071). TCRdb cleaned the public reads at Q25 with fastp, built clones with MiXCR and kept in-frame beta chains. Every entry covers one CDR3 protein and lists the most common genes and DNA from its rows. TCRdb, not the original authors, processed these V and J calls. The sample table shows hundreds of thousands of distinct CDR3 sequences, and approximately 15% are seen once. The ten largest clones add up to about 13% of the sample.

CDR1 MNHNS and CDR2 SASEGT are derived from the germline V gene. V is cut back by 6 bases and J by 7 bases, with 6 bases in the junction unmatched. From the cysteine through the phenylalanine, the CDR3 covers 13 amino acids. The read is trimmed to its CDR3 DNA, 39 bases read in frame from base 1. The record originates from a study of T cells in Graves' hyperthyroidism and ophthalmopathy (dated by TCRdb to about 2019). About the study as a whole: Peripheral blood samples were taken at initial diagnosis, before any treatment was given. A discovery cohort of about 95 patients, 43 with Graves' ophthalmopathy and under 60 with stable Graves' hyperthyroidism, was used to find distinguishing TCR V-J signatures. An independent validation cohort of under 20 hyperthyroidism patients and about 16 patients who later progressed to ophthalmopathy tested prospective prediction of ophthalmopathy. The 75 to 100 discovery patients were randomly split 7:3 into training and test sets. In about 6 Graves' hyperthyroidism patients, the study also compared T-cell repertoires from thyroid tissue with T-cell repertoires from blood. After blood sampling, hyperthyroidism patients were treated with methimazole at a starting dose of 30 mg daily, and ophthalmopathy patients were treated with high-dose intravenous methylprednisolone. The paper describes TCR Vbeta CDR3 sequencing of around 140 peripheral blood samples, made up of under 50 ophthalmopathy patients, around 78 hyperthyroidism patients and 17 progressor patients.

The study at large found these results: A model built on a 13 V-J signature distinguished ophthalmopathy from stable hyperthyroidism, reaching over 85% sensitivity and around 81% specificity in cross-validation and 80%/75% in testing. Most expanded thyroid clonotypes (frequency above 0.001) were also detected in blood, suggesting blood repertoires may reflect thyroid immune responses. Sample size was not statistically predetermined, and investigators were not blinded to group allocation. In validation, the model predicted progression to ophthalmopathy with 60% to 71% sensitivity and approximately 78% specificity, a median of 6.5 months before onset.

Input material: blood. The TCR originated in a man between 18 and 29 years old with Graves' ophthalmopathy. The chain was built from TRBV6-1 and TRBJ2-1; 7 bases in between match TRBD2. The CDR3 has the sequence CASRPGGWNEQFF. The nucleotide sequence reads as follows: TGTGCCAGCAGGCCCGGGGGGTGGAATGAGCAGTTCTTC.